A single sample is the source of the 27 T cell receptor beta chains below, sequenced in a study of blood T cell repertoires in COVID-19. TCRdb's table, derived via immunoSEQ multiplex PCR, lists solely in-frame clones and lacks some. Of about 320,000 clones listed, about 82% were seen once; the top ten hold around 1.6%. What was sequenced was peripheral blood. These TCRs come from a woman between 45 and 65 years old with acute or convalescent COVID-19.

This clone was found a few times. The gene calls are TRBV4-1 and TRBJ2-5, with D perhaps TRBD1 (6 bases). V lost 3 bases to trimming and J lost 4 bases, with 12 bases between them. This CDR3 comprises 14 residues. Germline loops: CDR1 MGHRA, CDR2 YSYEKL. CDR3 sequence: CASSHGQPGETQYF. In DNA, the CDR3 is TGCGCCAGCAGCCACGGACAGCCCGGAGAGACCCAGTACTTC.

This clone was counted between two and nine times. The rearrangement links TRBV19 to TRBJ1-2, with 9 bases that match TRBD1. This CDR3 has 16 amino acids. Trimming removed 6 bases from V and 8 bases from J; junction bases left unmatched: 16. CDR1 and CDR2 from the germline V gene are LNHDA and SQIVND (reference sequence). Here the CDR3 reads CASRTHSTGGSGGYTF. For the CDR3, the DNA is TGTGCCAGTAGGACCCATTCAACAGGGGGCTCGGGGGGCTACACCTTC.

This chain links TRBV2 with TRBJ2-5; maybe TRBD1 (6 bases). CDR3 length equals 14 residues. Trimming cost V 6 bases and J 2 bases, with 13 bases left between them. Germline values: CDR1 SNHLY, CDR2 FYNNEI. CDR3 sequence reads: CASRGTGIQETQYF. The CDR3 DNA reads as TGTGCCAGCAGGGGAACAGGGATACAAGAGACCCAGTACTTC.

The chain uses TRBV7-9 and TRBJ1-2, with TRBD1 matching over 7 bases. The CDR3 runs 14 residues. Germline assignment: CDR1 SEHNR and CDR2 FQNEAQ (reference sequence). V was pared by 5 bases and J by 11 bases, with 14 bases of the junction left unmatched. The CDR3 DNA sequence: TGTGCCAGCAGCACCGGGACAGATCTATTCGGGTACACCTTC. This translates into CASSTGTDLFGYTF. The full variable domain, with the rest looked up from reference TRBV7-9 and TRBJ1-2, is DTGVSQNPRHKITKRGQNVTFRCDPISEHNRLYWYRQTLGQGPEFLTYFQNEAQLEKSRLLSDRFSAERPKGSFSTLEIQRTEQGDSAMYLCASSTGTDLFGYTFGSGTRLTVV.

About this clone itself: In the same sample, other DNA sequences code for this CDR3. V and J are TRBV7-3 and TRBJ1-1; no clear D. The V gene lost 5 bases and the J gene lost 2 bases, with 9 bases spanning the gap. CDR1 is SGHTA, CDR2 FQGTGA, per germline. The length of the CDR3 is 13 residues. For the CDR3, the DNA is TGTGCCAGCAGCCCGAGGGCAAACACTGAAGCTTTCTTT. As protein: CASSPRANTEAFF.

The rearrangement links TRBV19 to TRBJ2-1; 15 bases are a match to TRBD2. The CDR3 loop spans 19 amino acids. J gave up 2 bases and V 6 bases, and 11 bases lay outside the gene matches. CDR1 and CDR2 from the germline V gene are LNHDA and SQIVND (reference sequence). The CDR3 protein is CASRAWGTSGRRTYNEQFF. The DNA for the CDR3 is TGTGCCAGTAGGGCTTGGGGGACTAGCGGGAGGCGCACCTACAATGAGCAGTTCTTC.

The V and J genes are TRBV6-5 and TRBJ2-3; the match to TRBD1 covers 8 bases. Germline CDR1 is MNHEY and CDR2 is SVGAGI. V gave up 6 bases and J gave up 5 bases; unmatched junction bases: 7. The CDR3 is 14 residues long. CDR3 region: CASSIQGAGDTQYF. CDR3 bases: TGTGCCAGCAGCATTCAGGGGGCGGGAGATACGCAGTATTTT.

This sequence joins TRBV16 and TRBJ1-2; TRBD1 matches at 7 bases. The CDR3 runs to 17 residues. In germline, CDR1 is KGHSY, CDR2 FQNENV. The ends lost 1 base at V and 4 bases at J; junction bases unmatched: 12. CDR3 amino acids: CASSQYFSDRVGYGYTF. The CDR3 nucleotides are TGTGCCAGCAGCCAATACTTTTCCGACAGGGTTGGCTATGGCTACACCTTC. The entire variable domain, with the rest obtained from reference TRBV16 and TRBJ1-2, is as follows: GEEVAQTPKHLVRGEGQKAKLYCAPIKGHSYVFWYQQVLKNEFKFLISFQNENVFDETGMPKERFSAKCLPNSPCSLEIQATKLEDSAVYFCASSQYFSDRVGYGYTFGSGTRLTVV.

This rearrangement joins TRBV19 to TRBJ1-1, with D possibly TRBD1 on 6 matching bases. This CDR3 region has 14 residues. Deletions cut 7 bases from V and 5 bases from J, with 17 bases between. Germline V gene data show CDR1 as LNHDA and CDR2 as SQIVND (reference sequence). CDR3 residues: CASKFGGGQTEAFF. CDR3 coding DNA: TGTGCCAGTAAATTCGGCGGGGGCCAAACTGAAGCTTTCTTT.

CDR3 coding DNA: TGTGCCAGCAGTTACGATCCTGGCGGCGAGCAGTACTTC. Translating it yields CASSYDPGGEQYF. This sequence joins TRBV6-6 and TRBJ2-7; no clear D gene. V lost 2 bases, J lost 6 bases, and 11 bases lay in between. The CDR3 is 13 residues long. CDR1 is MNHNY, CDR2 SVGAGI, per germline (reference sequence).

The rearrangement uses TRBV28 and TRBJ1-4, with D perhaps matching TRBD1 (5 bases). The V end lost 5 bases, the J end lost 5 bases, and 15 bases lay between the germline ends. CDR3 length equals 15 residues. From germline, CDR1 is MDHEN and CDR2 SYDVKM. The CDR3 DNA reads TGTGCCAGCAGTCGCATTACAGGCCCCAATGAAAAACTGTTTTTT. Its protein product is CASSRITGPNEKLFF.

This chain connects TRBV9 to TRBJ2-7; 9 nucleotides line up with TRBD1. The CDR3 extends over 18 amino acids. CDR1 is SGDLS and CDR2 is YYNGEE in the germline V gene. V gave up 0 bases and J gave up 1 base; unmatched junction bases: 11. CDR3 bases: TGTGCCAGCAGCGTAGCCGGGGGACAGGGACGGGGTTCCTACGAGCAGTACTTC. Its protein product is CASSVAGGQGRGSYEQYF. The full variable domain, with the rest looked up from reference TRBV9 and TRBJ2-7, is DSGVTQTPKHLITATGQRVTLRCSPRSGDLSVYWYQQSLDQGLQFLIQYYNGEERAKGNILERFSAQQFPDLHSELNLSSLELGDSALYFCASSVAGGQGRGSYEQYFGPGTRLTVT.

The chain employs TRBV7-2 and TRBJ2-2; D gene unclear. The CDR3 is 13 residues long. V lost 10 bases, J lost 2 bases, and 11 bases lay in between. Germline V CDR1 and CDR2: SGHTA, FQGNSA. The CDR3: CATKGVNTGELFF. DNA of the CDR3: TGTGCCACGAAAGGAGTTAACACCGGGGAGCTGTTTTTT.

CDR3 loop: CASSSNRETQYF. In nucleotides, the CDR3 is TGTGCCAGCAGCTCAAACAGGGAAACGCAGTATTTT. This chain links TRBV7-9 with TRBJ2-3; possibly TRBD1 for D (6 bases). Trimming pared 4 bases from V and 9 bases from J, leaving 11 bases between. Germline V lookup: CDR1 SEHNR, CDR2 FQNEAQ (reference sequence). CDR3 length equals 12 residues.

The chain recombines TRBV7-9 with TRBJ2-2; D gene ambiguous. V lost 3 bases and J lost 6, with 8 bases in between. Germline CDR1 and CDR2: SEHNR and FQNEAQ (reference sequence). This CDR3 has 13 residues. The CDR3 protein is CASSLEYAGELFF. The DNA of the CDR3 is TGTGCCAGCAGCTTGGAGTATGCCGGGGAGCTGTTTTTT. Complete variable domain (other parts from reference TRBV7-9 and TRBJ2-2): DTGVSQNPRHKITKRGQNVTFRCDPISEHNRLYWYRQTLGQGPEFLTYFQNEAQLEKSRLLSDRFSAERPKGSFSTLEIQRTEQGDSAMYLCASSLEYAGELFFGEGSRLTVL.

This chain uses TRBV12-3 or TRBV12-4 with TRBJ1-1; a weak D match, TRBD1 (5 bases). V was cut by 6 bases and J by 2 bases, with 10 bases left in between. This CDR3 is 13 amino acids long. CDR3 region: CASRRQQNTEAFF. The CDR3 nucleotides read TGTGCCAGCAGAAGACAGCAAAACACTGAAGCTTTCTTT.

The CDR3 DNA sequence: TGTGCCATCAGCGCCGGGACAGGGGAGGAAAAACTGTTTTTT. Translated: CAISAGTGEEKLFF. V and J are TRBV10-3 and TRBJ1-4; 10 nucleotides agree with TRBD1. Trimming took 6 bases from V and 8 from J; bases not matched to a gene: 6. The CDR3 totals 14 residues. Germline CDR1 reads ENHRY; CDR2 reads SYGVKD.

The chain combines TRBV11-3 with TRBJ2-2; the D gene is possibly TRBD2 (5 bases). The ends were cut back, 5 bases at V and 7 bases at J, with 11 bases in the middle. The CDR3 consists of 13 residues. CDR1 SGHNT and CDR2 YENEEA come from the germline V gene. CDR3 coding DNA: TGTGCCAGCAGCACGCGGGCTGGCGGGGAGCTGTTTTTT. Amino acids: CASSTRAGGELFF.

V is TRBV9 and J is TRBJ1-6; TRBD1 aligns across 8 bases. This CDR3 has 15 amino acids. V was clipped by 4 bases and J by 8 bases; unmatched bases: 8. Germline loops: CDR1 SGDLS, CDR2 YYNGEE. This CDR3 is CASSPTTGADSPLHF. CDR3 nucleotides: TGTGCCAGCAGCCCGACGACAGGGGCTGATTCACCCCTCCACTTT.

With respect to this clone: Sequence at one end of the junction differs from germline and may be a read error. This sequence joins TRBV6-2 or TRBV6-3 and TRBJ2-7; the match to TRBD2 covers 7 bases. This CDR3 is built from 16 residues. Per germline, CDR1 MNHEY and CDR2 SVGEGT. The CDR3 here is CASSHSGGGRSYEQYF. For the CDR3, the DNA is TGTGCCAGCAGTCACTCGGGGGGAGGCCGCTCCTACGAGCAGTACTTC.

V is TRBV28 and J is TRBJ1-2; D is undetermined. Trimming took 3 bases from V and 1 from J, leaving 3 bases between them. The CDR3 is 12 residues long. Germline CDR1 reads MDHEN; CDR2 reads SYDVKM. The CDR3 loop is CASSFSNYGYTF. CDR3 bases: TGTGCCAGCAGTTTCAGTAACTATGGCTACACCTTC.

The chain has TRBV29-1 and TRBJ2-3; tentative D call: TRBD2 (5 bases). The CDR3 is 12 amino acids. Deletions cut 4 bases from V and 3 bases from J, with 8 bases between. Germline V gene sequence: CDR1 SQVTM, CDR2 ANQGSEA. CDR3 nucleotides: TGCAGCGTTGTTTGGACTACAGATACGCAGTATTTT. It is translated as CSVVWTTDTQYF.

The V gene is TRBV29-1, the J gene TRBJ1-2; D may be TRBD1 (6 bases). The CDR3 is 12 amino acids. The germline gives CDR1 SQVTM, CDR2 ANQGSEA. Trimming removed 4 bases from V and 8 bases from J, with 14 bases in between. CDR3 bases: TGCAGCGTTGGAGGCAGGGGTGACGGCTACACCTTC. Protein product: CSVGGRGDGYTF.

V is TRBV19 and J is TRBJ2-7, with 7 bases fitting TRBD1. The CDR3 totals 13 residues. With V trimmed by 6 bases and J by 4 bases, 6 bases remained unmatched. CDR1 LNHDA and CDR2 SQIVND come from the germline V gene (reference sequence). CDR3 residues: CASSMGQIYEQYF. The CDR3 DNA sequence: TGTGCCAGTAGCATGGGACAGATTTACGAGCAGTACTTC.

Here the CDR3 DNA reads TGTGCCACCAGCAGAGATAGTTCTGGGCAGCAACTCTATGGCTACACCTTC. Its translation: CATSRDSSGQQLYGYTF. This chain uses TRBV15 with TRBJ1-2; D ambiguous. V gave up 0 bases and J gave up 4 bases, with 18 bases separating them. The CDR3 has 17 amino acids. Germline CDR1 is LNHNV and CDR2 is YYDKDF (reference sequence). Full variable domain (remainder filled in from reference TRBV15 and TRBJ1-2): DAMVIQNPRYQVTQFGKPVTLSCSQTLNHNVMYWYQQKSSQAPKLLFHYYDKDFNNEADTPDNFQSRRPNTSFCFLDIRSPGLGDTAMYLCATSRDSSGQQLYGYTFGSGTRLTVV.

CDR3 DNA: TGCGCCAGCAGCGAAGGGTATGCCAGGGGGCAGGTTAGCACAGATACGCAGTATTTT. Translated, it gives CASSEGYARGQVSTDTQYF. The chain uses TRBV4-3 and TRBJ2-3, with 8 bases aligning to TRBD1. V gave up 5 bases and J gave up 0 bases; unmatched junction bases: 16. Germline-derived CDR1 and CDR2 are LGHNA and YSLEER. The CDR3 is 19 amino acids.

The gene calls are TRBV29-1 and TRBJ1-1; unclear D gene. Trimming took off 4 bases at V and 0 bases at J, with 9 bases between the two ends. CDR1 is SQVTM, CDR2 ANQGSEA, per germline. This CDR3 has 13 residues. The CDR3 region has the DNA TGCAGCGTTGGGCAACAGATGAACACTGAAGCTTTCTTT. Protein: CSVGQQMNTEAFF.